The 20 T cell receptor beta chains below come from one sample, sequenced in a study of vaccination effects on CD4 cells after COVID-19 (dated by TCRdb to the early 2020s). Library prep was done by the immunoSEQ multiplex PCR assay. The table was pulled from immuneACCESS by TCRdb, which kept in-frame rearrangements only. Such tables lose some clones; where checked, under half of the loss comes from unresolved V genes, and the rest has no known cause. This sample has tens of thousands of clones in its table, and around 80% of those were observed once. The top ten clonotypes cover under 5.5% of the sample. After around ten days of culture, CD4+ T cells were isolated with the EasySep CD4+ T cell isolation kit. PCR-confirmed SARS-CoV-2 infection had occurred in convalescent patients between March and December 2020, before the Alpha, Beta and Delta variants emerged in the United States. Participants received two doses of either the BNT162b2 or the mRNA-1273 mRNA SARS-CoV-2 vaccine.

The antigens these receptors bind are not known. The starting material was CD4+ T cells from PBMCs cultured without peptide, obtained after COVID-19 vaccination. These TCRs come from a human donor who had a prior SARS-CoV-2 infection.

CDR3 residues: CASSLDRGLTDTQYF. The DNA for the CDR3 is TGTGCCAGCAGCTTGGATCGGGGGTTAACAGATACGCAGTATTTT. The V gene is TRBV5-4, the J gene TRBJ2-3; tentatively, D is TRBD2 (6 bases). V was pared by 0 bases and J by 3 bases, with 11 bases between. This CDR3 is 15 amino acids long. CDR1 is SGHNT, CDR2 YYREEE, per germline (reference sequence).

CDR3 coding DNA: TGTGCCAGCAGTTATGGTGGGTTGAACACTGAAGCTTTCTTT. It codes for CASSYGGLNTEAFF. The chain has TRBV6-5 and TRBJ1-1; D call uncertain. CDR3 length: 14 amino acids. Germline V gene sequence: CDR1 MNHEY, CDR2 SVGAGI. Between the trimmed V and J ends, which lost 3 bases and 0 bases, there was a span of 8 bases.

This rearrangement joins TRBV6-1 to TRBJ1-1, with 7 bases matching TRBD1. CDR1 is MNHNS, CDR2 SASEGT, per germline. The V and J ends lost 2 bases and 4 bases, in that order; junction bases with no gene match: 7. The CDR3 has 15 amino acids. The CDR3 sequence: CASSEWAGGGTEAFF. The CDR3 coding sequence is TGTGCCAGCAGTGAATGGGCAGGGGGGGGCACTGAAGCTTTCTTT.

This clone turned up a few times. The chain uses TRBV15 and TRBJ1-5; a possible D gene is TRBD1 (5 bases). Germline V lookup: CDR1 LNHNV, CDR2 YYDKDF (reference sequence). V lost 4 bases and J lost 6, with 16 bases in between. This CDR3 spans 15 amino acids. The CDR3 DNA reads TGTGCCACCAGCACCCTCTTGCAGGGAGGTCAGCCCCAGCATTTT. Its protein is CATSTLLQGGQPQHF.

This chain links TRBV15 with TRBJ2-1; 10 bases match TRBD2. The junction had 7 bases not matched to a gene; V was cut back by 3 bases and J by 2 bases. The CDR3 sequence is 17 residues long. Germline V lookup: CDR1 LNHNV, CDR2 YYDKDF (reference sequence). The CDR3 loop is CATSSLAGVGPYNEQFF. The CDR3 nucleotides read TGTGCCACCAGCAGCCTAGCGGGAGTCGGGCCCTACAATGAGCAGTTCTTC.

The chain has TRBV2 and TRBJ2-4; D not resolved. Germline values: CDR1 SNHLY, CDR2 FYNNEI. Trimming shortened V by 4 bases and J by 6 bases, and 10 bases separated the two germline ends. CDR3 length equals 13 residues. The CDR3 is CASSGGVLNIQYF. In DNA form, the CDR3 reads TGTGCCAGCAGTGGAGGAGTATTAAACATTCAGTACTTC.

The rearrangement uses TRBV9 and TRBJ2-1; maybe TRBD2 (5 bases). Germline lookup yields CDR1 SGDLS and CDR2 YYNGEE. This CDR3 spans 16 amino acids. Trimming shortened V by 2 bases and J by 2 bases, and 14 bases separated the two germline ends. CDR3 sequence (DNA): TGTGCCAGCAGCGTCCTCTCCACGACTACCTACAATGAGCAGTTCTTC. It is translated as CASSVLSTTTYNEQFF.

J is TRBJ1-2 and V is TRBV10-3; D is unclear. The CDR3 length is 14 residues. Germline CDR1 ENHRY, CDR2 SYGVKD. Trimming left V 3 bases short and J 4 bases short, with 12 bases between. DNA for the CDR3: TGTGCCATCAGTGATTCGAGTGACCTCTATGGCTACACCTTC. Its translation: CAISDSSDLYGYTF.

The V gene is TRBV5-6, the J gene TRBJ1-6; possible D gene TRBD1, 5 bases. Per germline, CDR1 SGHDT and CDR2 YYEEEE. V dropped 0 bases and J dropped 6 bases, with 10 bases sitting between them. This CDR3 has 15 amino acids. CDR3 protein: CASSLDWTPNSPLHF. The CDR3 DNA sequence: TGTGCCAGCAGCTTGGACTGGACACCTAATTCACCCCTCCACTTT.

This clone showed up just a few times. This chain connects TRBV27 to TRBJ2-5, with no clear D. CDR3 length: 13 amino acids. Per germline, CDR1 MNHEY and CDR2 SMNVEV (reference sequence). Trimming shortened V by 3 bases and J by 3 bases, and 8 bases separated the two germline ends. The CDR3 sequence: CASSFRREETQYF. The DNA of the CDR3 is TGTGCCAGCAGTTTTCGCAGAGAAGAGACCCAGTACTTC.

The count of this clone is one. The gene calls are TRBV6-2 or TRBV6-3 and TRBJ1-1, with D perhaps TRBD1 (5 bases). V was trimmed by 0 bases and J by 4 bases, leaving 9 bases between them. The CDR3 totals 14 residues. Germline V gene lookup returns CDR1 MNHEY and CDR2 SVGEGT. The CDR3 bases are TGTGCCAGCAGTTACTCGCCAGGGCGCACTGAAGCTTTCTTT. Translation gives CASSYSPGRTEAFF.

This clone was detected once. The chain combines TRBV2 with TRBJ2-7; D perhaps matches TRBD1 (7 bases). V gave up 6 bases and J gave up 3 bases, with 18 bases separating them. There are 15 residues in the CDR3. Germline CDR1 is SNHLY and CDR2 is FYNNEI. This CDR3 is CASSLTQGGYYEQYF. The CDR3 DNA reads as TGTGCCAGCAGCCTGACCCAGGGGGGCTACTACGAGCAGTACTTC. Combining the CDR3 with reference TRBV2 and TRBJ2-7 gives the whole variable domain EPEVTQTPSHQVTQMGQEVILRCVPISNHLYFYWYRQILGQKVEFLVSFYNNEISEKSEIFDDQFSVERPDGSNFTLKIRSTKLEDSAMYFCASSLTQGGYYEQYFGPGTRLTVT.

This chain uses TRBV5-6 with TRBJ2-3; weak D call: TRBD2 (6 bases). CDR1 SGHDT and CDR2 YYEEEE come from the germline V gene. With 4 bases removed from V and 8 bases from J, the gap between germline ends came to 14 bases. The CDR3 has 13 residues. The DNA for the CDR3 is TGTGCCAGCAGCCCACTAGCCGGGGGTACGCAGTATTTT. Its protein is CASSPLAGGTQYF.

This clone was observed once. This sequence joins TRBV2 and TRBJ2-3, with 8 positions matching TRBD1. The CDR3 is made up of 17 amino acids. V trimming: 8 bases; J trimming: 2 bases; junction bases outside the gene matches: 15. Germline V lookup: CDR1 SNHLY, CDR2 FYNNEI. In DNA, the CDR3 is TGTGCCAGCCGAAACTACTACAGGGGGTCCTTCACAGATACGCAGTATTTT. Residues: CASRNYYRGSFTDTQYF.

This clone was detected only a few times. V gene TRBV6-5 combines with J gene TRBJ2-2; no clear D gene. The CDR3 is made up of 13 amino acids. Germline-derived CDR1 and CDR2 are MNHEY and SVGAGI. Between the trimmed V and J ends, which lost 10 bases and 4 bases, there was a span of 13 bases. The CDR3 DNA reads as TGTGCCACCCGGATCTTTAGCACCGGGGAGCTGTTTTTT. Its protein product is CATRIFSTGELFF.

The chain employs TRBV2 and TRBJ1-5, with D perhaps matching TRBD1 (6 bases). V lost 4 bases, J lost 7 bases, and 20 bases lay in between. CDR1 is SNHLY and CDR2 is FYNNEI in the germline V gene. The CDR3 is made up of 16 amino acids. CDR3 loop: CASSALQGSGRQPQHF. CDR3 sequence (DNA): TGTGCCAGCAGTGCCCTACAGGGTAGCGGAAGACAGCCCCAGCATTTT. Complete variable domain (other parts from reference TRBV2 and TRBJ1-5): EPEVTQTPSHQVTQMGQEVILRCVPISNHLYFYWYRQILGQKVEFLVSFYNNEISEKSEIFDDQFSVERPDGSNFTLKIRSTKLEDSAMYFCASSALQGSGRQPQHFGDGTRLSIL.

The rearrangement joins TRBV4-3 to TRBJ2-1, with 8 bases matching TRBD2. The CDR3 runs 16 residues. V trimming: 4 bases; J trimming: 9 bases; junction bases outside the gene matches: 14. Germline V lookup: CDR1 LGHNA, CDR2 YSLEER. The CDR3 DNA reads TGCGCCAGCAGCCCGCAAACCCCCGGGACTAGTGGTGAGCAGTTCTTC. Amino acid sequence: CASSPQTPGTSGEQFF.

The gene calls are TRBV24-1 and TRBJ1-5; no clear D gene. Deletions cut 4 bases from V and 5 bases from J, with 11 bases between. Germline CDR1 and CDR2: KGHDR and SFDVKD. The CDR3 totals 14 residues. The CDR3 sequence: CATSDSLGYQPQHF. The CDR3 DNA is TGTGCCACCAGTGACAGCCTGGGTTATCAGCCCCAGCATTTT.

V usage is TRBV3-1 (or the pseudogene TRBV3-2) and J usage is TRBJ2-1; 8 bases are a match to TRBD2. The germline V gene has CDR1 LGHDT and CDR2 YNNKEL (reference sequence). With 4 bases clipped from V and 3 bases from J, the junction kept 14 bases outside the gene matches. This CDR3 has 18 residues. In nucleotides, the CDR3 is TGTGCCAGCAGCCCCGGGACTAGAGGCACTCATCTCTACAATGAGCAGTTCTTC. It specifies CASSPGTRGTHLYNEQFF.

This chain joins TRBV7-9 and TRBJ1-1; D gene unclear. The germline CDR1 and CDR2 sequences are SEHNR and FQNEAQ (reference sequence). The germline V and J ends were trimmed by 8 bases and 1 base, with 11 bases remaining between them. CDR3 length: 13 residues. The CDR3 bases are TGTGCCAGCGGCAACCGGGGGAACACTGAAGCTTTCTTT. Its translation is CASGNRGNTEAFF.